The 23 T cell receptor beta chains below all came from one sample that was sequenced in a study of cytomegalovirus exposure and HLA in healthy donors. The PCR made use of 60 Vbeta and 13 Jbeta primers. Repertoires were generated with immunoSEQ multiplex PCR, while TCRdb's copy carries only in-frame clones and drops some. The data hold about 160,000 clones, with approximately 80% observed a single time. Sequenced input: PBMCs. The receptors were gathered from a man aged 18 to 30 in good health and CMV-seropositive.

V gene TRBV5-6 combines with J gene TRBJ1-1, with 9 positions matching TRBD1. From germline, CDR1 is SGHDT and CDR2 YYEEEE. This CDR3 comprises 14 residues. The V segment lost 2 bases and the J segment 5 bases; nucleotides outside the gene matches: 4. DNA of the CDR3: TGTGCCAGCAGCTTCGGACAGGGGACGACTGAAGCTTTCTTT. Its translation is CASSFGQGTTEAFF.

The CDR3 here is CAWQQGGEKLFF. The CDR3 DNA reads as TGTGCCTGGCAACAGGGAGGGGAAAAACTGTTTTTT. The chain joins TRBV30 to TRBJ1-4; D is perhaps TRBD1 (6 bases). With 5 bases removed from V and 8 bases from J, the gap between germline ends came to 12 bases. Germline-derived CDR1 and CDR2 are GTSNPN and SVGIG (reference sequence). The length of the CDR3 is 12 residues.

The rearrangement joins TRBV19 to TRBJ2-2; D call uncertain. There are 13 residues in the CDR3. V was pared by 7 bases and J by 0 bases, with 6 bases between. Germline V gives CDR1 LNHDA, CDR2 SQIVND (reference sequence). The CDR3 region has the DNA TGTGCCAGTATAGAGTCGAACACCGGGGAGCTGTTTTTT. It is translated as CASIESNTGELFF.

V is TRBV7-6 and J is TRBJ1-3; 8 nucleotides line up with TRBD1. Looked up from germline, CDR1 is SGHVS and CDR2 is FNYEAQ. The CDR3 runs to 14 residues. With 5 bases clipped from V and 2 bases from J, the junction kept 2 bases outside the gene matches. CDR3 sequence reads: CASSPTGAGNTIYF. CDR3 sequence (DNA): TGTGCCAGCAGCCCGACAGGGGCTGGAAACACCATATATTTT.

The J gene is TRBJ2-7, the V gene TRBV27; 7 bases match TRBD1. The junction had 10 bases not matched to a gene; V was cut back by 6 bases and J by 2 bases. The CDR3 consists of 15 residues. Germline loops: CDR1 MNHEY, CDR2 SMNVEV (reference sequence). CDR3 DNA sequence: TGTGCCAGCAGCGACCGGGACAGAAGTCCCTACGAGCAGTACTTC. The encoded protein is CASSDRDRSPYEQYF.

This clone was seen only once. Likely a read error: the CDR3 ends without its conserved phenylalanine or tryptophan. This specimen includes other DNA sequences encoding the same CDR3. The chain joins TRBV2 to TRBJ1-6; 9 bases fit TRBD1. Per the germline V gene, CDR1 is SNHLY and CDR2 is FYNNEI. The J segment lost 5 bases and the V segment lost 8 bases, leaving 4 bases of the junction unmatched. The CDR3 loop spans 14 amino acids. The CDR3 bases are TGTGCCAGCTGGGACAGGGAGCATAATTCACCCCTCCACCTT. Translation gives CASWDREHNSPLHL.

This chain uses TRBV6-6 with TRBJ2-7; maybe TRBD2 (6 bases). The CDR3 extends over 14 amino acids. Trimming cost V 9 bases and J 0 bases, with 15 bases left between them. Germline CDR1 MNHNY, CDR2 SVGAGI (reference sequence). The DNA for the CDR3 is TGTGCCAGTGAGACTAGGGAAAGCTCCTACGAGCAGTACTTC. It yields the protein CASETRESSYEQYF.

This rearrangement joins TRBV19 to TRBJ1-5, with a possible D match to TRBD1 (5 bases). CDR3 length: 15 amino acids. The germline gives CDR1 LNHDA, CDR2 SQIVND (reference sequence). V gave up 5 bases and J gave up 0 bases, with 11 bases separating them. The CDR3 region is CASSLTGYSNQPQHF. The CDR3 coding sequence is TGTGCCAGTAGTCTAACAGGTTATAGCAATCAGCCCCAGCATTTT.

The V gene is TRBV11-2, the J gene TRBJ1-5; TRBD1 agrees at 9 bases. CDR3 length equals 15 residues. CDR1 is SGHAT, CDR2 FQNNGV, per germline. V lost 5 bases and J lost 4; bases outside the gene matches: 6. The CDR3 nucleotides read TGTGCCAGCAGCCCCGGACAGGGGCCAAATCAGCCCCAGCATTTT. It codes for CASSPGQGPNQPQHF.

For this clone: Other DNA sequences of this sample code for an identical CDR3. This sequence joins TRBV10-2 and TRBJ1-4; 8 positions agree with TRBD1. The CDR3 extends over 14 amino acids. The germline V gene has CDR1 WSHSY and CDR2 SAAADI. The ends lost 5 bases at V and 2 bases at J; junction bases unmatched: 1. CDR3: CASSTGGTNEKLFF. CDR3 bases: TGCGCCAGCAGTACAGGGGGGACTAATGAAAAACTGTTTTTT.

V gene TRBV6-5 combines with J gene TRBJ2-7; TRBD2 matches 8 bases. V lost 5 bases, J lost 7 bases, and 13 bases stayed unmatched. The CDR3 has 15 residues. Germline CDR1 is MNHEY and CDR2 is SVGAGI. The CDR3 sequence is CASSGAGGRPVEQYF. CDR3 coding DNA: TGTGCCAGCAGTGGGGCCGGCGGGAGGCCAGTGGAGCAGTACTTC.

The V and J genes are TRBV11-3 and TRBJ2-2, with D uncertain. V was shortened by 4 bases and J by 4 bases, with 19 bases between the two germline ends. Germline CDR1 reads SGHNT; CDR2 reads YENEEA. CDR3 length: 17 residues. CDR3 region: CASSSSVPPGGTGELFF. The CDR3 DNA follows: TGTGCCAGCAGCTCATCTGTCCCACCCGGCGGCACCGGGGAGCTGTTTTTT.

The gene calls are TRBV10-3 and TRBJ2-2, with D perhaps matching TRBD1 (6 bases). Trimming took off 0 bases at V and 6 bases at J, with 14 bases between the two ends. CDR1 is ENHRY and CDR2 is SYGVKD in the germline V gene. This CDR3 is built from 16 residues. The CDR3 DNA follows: TGTGCCATCAGTGAGTCGTTCGGACAGTTGGCCGGGGAGCTGTTTTTT. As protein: CAISESFGQLAGELFF.

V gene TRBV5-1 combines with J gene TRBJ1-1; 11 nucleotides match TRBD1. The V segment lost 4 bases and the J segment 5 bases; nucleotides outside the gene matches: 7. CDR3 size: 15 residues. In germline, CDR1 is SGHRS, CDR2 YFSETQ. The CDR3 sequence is CASSGGQGDWTEAFF. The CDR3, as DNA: TGCGCCAGCAGCGGGGGACAGGGGGATTGGACTGAAGCTTTCTTT. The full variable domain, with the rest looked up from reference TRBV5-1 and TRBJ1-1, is KAGVTQTPRYLIKTRGQQVTLSCSPISGHRSVSWYQQTPGQGLQFLFEYFSETQRNKGNFPGRFSGRQFSNSRSEMNVSTLELGDSALYLCASSGGQGDWTEAFFGQGTRLTVV.

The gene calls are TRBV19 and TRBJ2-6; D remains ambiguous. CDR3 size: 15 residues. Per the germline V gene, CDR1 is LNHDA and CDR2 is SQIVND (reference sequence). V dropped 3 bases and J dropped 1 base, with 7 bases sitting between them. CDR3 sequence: CASSMRLSGANVLTF. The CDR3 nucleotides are TGTGCCAGTAGTATGAGGCTGTCTGGGGCCAACGTCCTGACTTTC.

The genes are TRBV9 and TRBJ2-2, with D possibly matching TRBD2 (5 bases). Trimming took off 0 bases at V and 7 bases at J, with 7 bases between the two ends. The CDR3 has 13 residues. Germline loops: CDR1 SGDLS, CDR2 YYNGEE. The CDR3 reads CASSVAGVGELFF. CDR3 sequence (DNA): TGTGCCAGCAGCGTAGCCGGGGTCGGGGAGCTGTTTTTT.

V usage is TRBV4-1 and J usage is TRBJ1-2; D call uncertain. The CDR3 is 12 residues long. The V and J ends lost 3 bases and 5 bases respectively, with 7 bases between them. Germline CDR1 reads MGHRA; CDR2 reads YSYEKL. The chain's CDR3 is CASSQDSYGYTF. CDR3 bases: TGCGCCAGCAGCCAGGACTCATATGGCTACACCTTC.

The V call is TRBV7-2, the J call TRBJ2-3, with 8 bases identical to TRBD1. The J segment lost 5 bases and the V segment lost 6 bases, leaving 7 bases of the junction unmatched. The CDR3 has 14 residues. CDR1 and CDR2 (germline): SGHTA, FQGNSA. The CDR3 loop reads CASSRGQGRDTQYF. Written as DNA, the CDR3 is TGTGCCAGCAGTCGCGGACAGGGAAGAGATACGCAGTATTTT.

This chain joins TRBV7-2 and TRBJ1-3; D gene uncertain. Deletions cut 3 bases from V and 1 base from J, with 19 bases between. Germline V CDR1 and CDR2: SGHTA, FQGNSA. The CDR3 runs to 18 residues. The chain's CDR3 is CASSFRWQAGGSGNTIYF. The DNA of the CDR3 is TGTGCCAGCAGCTTCCGATGGCAGGCAGGAGGGTCTGGAAACACCATATATTTT.

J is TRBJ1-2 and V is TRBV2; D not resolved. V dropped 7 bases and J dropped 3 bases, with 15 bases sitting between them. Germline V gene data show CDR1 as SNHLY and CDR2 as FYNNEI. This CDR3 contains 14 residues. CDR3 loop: CASNEGPMHYGYTF. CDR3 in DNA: TGTGCCAGCAACGAGGGCCCGATGCACTATGGCTACACCTTC.

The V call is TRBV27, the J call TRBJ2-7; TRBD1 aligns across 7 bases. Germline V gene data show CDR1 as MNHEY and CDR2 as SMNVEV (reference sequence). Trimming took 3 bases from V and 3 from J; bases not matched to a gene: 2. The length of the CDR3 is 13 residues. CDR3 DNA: TGTGCCAGCAGTTTGACAGGGAACTACGAGCAGTACTTC. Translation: CASSLTGNYEQYF.

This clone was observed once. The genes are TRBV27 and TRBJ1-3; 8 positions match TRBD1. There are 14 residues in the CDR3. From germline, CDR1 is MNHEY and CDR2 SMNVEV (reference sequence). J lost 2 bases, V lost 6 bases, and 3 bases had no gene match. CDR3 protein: CASRRTGPGNTIYF. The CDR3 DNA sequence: TGTGCCAGCAGAAGGACAGGGCCTGGAAACACCATATATTTT.

This CDR3 reads CASSTRVAGGQETQYF. CDR3 coding DNA: TGTGCCAGCAGCACAAGGGTAGCGGGGGGCCAAGAGACCCAGTACTTC. The chain uses TRBV7-2 and TRBJ2-5, with 10 nucleotides matching TRBD2. The V segment lost 5 bases and the J segment 1 base; nucleotides outside the gene matches: 7. The CDR3 is 16 residues long. Germline V CDR1 and CDR2: SGHTA, FQGNSA. Drawing the rest from reference TRBV7-2 and TRBJ2-5, the complete variable domain is GAGVSQSPSNKVTEKGKDVELRCDPISGHTALYWYRQSLGQGLEFLIYFQGNSAPDKSGLPSDRFSAERTGGSVSTLTIQRTQQEDSAVYLCASSTRVAGGQETQYFGPGTRLLVL.